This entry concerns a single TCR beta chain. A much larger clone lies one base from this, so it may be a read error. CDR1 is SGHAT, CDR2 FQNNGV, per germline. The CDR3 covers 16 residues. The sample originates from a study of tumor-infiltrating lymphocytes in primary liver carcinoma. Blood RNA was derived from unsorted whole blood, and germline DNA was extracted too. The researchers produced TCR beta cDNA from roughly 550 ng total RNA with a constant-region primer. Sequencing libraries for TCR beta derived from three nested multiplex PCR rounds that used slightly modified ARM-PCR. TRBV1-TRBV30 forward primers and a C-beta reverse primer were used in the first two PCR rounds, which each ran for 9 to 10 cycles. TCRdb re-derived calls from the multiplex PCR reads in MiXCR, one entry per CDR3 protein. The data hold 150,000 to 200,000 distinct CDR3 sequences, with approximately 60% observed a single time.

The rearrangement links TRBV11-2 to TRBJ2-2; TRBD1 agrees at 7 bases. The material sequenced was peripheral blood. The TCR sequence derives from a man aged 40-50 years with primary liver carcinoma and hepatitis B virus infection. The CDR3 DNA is TGTGCCAGCAGCTTCCCGACAGGGATGGTCTCCGGGGTGCTGTTTTTT. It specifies CASSFPTGMVSGVLFF.